This TCR beta chain was sequenced during a study of T cell repertoires in cytomegalovirus infection (dated by TCRdb to the late 2010s). Looking at the study overall: Donor HLA type was relevant to the analysis, as public TCR beta signatures indicated carriage of CMV infection together with the matching HLA type. Findings and caveats that apply to the study as a whole: The ex vivo response was dominated by HLA-C-restricted CMV-specific TCR beta clonotypes, which also provided the single most frequent clonotype in two of eight donors. In both this cohort and an independent roughly 330-donor cohort, the cumulative frequency of public TCR beta family members distinguished carriers of CMV infection plus the relevant HLA type.

These reads were obtained on an Illumina HiSeq 1500. Using fastp at Q25 and MiXCR, TCRdb reprocessed the public reads and kept productive beta chains. Duplicate CDR3 protein sequences are folded into a single record with the most common DNA and genes. The sample data list around 180,000 distinct CDR3 sequences, and under 30% of these were observed just once. Roughly 32% of the sample is in the top ten clones. For this clonotype: Its specific antigen is unknown. The record has no base qualities; no much larger clone is one base away.

Trimming removed 0 bases from V and 0 bases from J, leaving 14 bases between the germline ends. CDR1 and CDR2, per the germline V gene (reference sequence), are LNHNV and YYDKDF. Inclusive of the bounding cysteine and phenylalanine, the CDR3 is 17 residues long. Just the 51-base CDR3 DNA is kept, in frame starting at base 1. The receptor was isolated from a human donor in good health (CMV status not recorded). Some clones in this sample may be carry-over from other donors' samples. Sequencing input: PBMCs. The rearrangement joined TRBV15 to TRBJ1-2; TRBD1 is perhaps the D gene, given 6 matching bases. The base sequence is TGTGCCACCAGCAGAGATGAAAGGGACATAGCTAACTATGGCTACACCTTC. This yields the protein CATSRDERDIANYGYTF.